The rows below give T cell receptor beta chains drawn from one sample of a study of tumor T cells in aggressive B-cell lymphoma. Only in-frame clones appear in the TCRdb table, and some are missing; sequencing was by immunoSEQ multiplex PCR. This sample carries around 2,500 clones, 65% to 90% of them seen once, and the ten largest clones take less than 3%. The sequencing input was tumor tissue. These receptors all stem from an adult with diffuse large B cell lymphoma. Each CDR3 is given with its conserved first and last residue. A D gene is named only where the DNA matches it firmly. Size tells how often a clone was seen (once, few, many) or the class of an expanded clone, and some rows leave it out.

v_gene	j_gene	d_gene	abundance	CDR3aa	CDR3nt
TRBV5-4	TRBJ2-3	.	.	CASSSELDTQYF	TGTGCCAGCAGCTCCGAGCTAGATACGCAGTATTTT
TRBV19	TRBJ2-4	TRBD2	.	CASSIGTSGKGAKNIQYF	TGTGCCAGTAGTATTGGGACTAGCGGGAAAGGAGCCAAAAACATTCAGTACTTC
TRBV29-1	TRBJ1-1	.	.	CSVGRQGSEAFF	TGCAGCGTGGGCCGGCAGGGCTCTGAAGCTTTCTTT
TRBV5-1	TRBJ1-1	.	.	CASSLAWQGITEAFF	TGCGCCAGCAGCTTGGCTTGGCAGGGGATCACTGAAGCTTTCTTT
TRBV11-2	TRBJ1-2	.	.	CASMGGDRANYGYTF	TGTGCCAGCATGGGGGGGGACCGTGCTAACTATGGCTACACCTTC
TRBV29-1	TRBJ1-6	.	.	CSVRQGNDNSPLHF	TGCAGCGTTAGGCAGGGAAACGATAATTCACCCCTCCACTTT
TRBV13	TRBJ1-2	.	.	CASSYAPDRGYGYTF	TGTGCCAGCAGTTACGCCCCCGACAGAGGCTATGGCTACACCTTC
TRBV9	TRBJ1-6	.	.	CASSAQLDGGFPLHF	TGTGCCAGCAGCGCTCAACTGGATGGGGGCTTCCCACTCCACTTT
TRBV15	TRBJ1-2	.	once	CATSRDQGNYGYTF	TGTGCCACCAGCAGAGATCAGGGGAACTATGGCTACACCTTC
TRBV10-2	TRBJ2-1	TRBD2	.	CASSELAGGRYEQFF	TGCGCCAGCAGTGAGTTGGCGGGGGGGCGCTATGAGCAGTTCTTC
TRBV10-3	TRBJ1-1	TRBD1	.	CAISESLRTGLDTEAFF	TGTGCCATCAGTGAGTCGTTGCGGACAGGTCTGGACACTGAAGCTTTCTTT
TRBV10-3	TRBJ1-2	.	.	CAISRGGGYTF	TGTGCCATCAGTAGGGGTGGTGGCTACACCTTC
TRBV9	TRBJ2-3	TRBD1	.	CASSGTGIADTQYF	TGTGCCAGCAGTGGGACAGGGATAGCTGATACGCAGTATTTT
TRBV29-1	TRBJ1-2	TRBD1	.	CSAHRDSGPYGYTF	TGCAGCGCTCACCGGGACAGCGGGCCGTATGGCTACACCTTC
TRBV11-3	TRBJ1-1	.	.	CASSFTTEMNTEAFF	TGTGCCAGCAGCTTTACAACAGAAATGAACACTGAAGCTTTCTTT
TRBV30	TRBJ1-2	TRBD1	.	CAWSMTGGSGYGYTF	TGTGCCTGGAGTATGACAGGGGGTTCTGGCTATGGCTACACCTTC
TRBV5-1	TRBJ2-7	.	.	CASSPDGASYEQYF	TGCGCCAGCAGCCCGGATGGGGCATCATACGAGCAGTACTTC
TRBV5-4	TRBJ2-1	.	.	CASSLVQNEQFF	TGTGCCAGCAGCTTGGTTCAGAATGAGCAGTTCTTC
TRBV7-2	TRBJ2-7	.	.	CASSRVSYEQYF	TGTGCCAGCAGCCGCGTGAGCTACGAGCAGTACTTC
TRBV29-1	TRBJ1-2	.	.	CSVGQTVDLINYGYTF	TGCAGCGTTGGACAGACGGTAGACTTAATTAACTATGGCTACACCTTC
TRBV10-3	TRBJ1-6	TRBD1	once	CAINPRGTNSPLHF	TGTGCCATCAACCCCAGGGGGACTAATTCACCCCTCCACTTT
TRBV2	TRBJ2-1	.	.	CASSRFDRSSYNEQFF	TGTGCCAGCAGTCGATTCGACAGGAGCTCCTACAATGAGCAGTTCTTC
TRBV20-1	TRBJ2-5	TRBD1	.	CSARQGQTQYF	TGCAGTGCGCGACAGGGTCAGACCCAGTACTTC
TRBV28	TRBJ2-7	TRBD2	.	CAISGRGVAYEQYF	TGTGCCATCAGCGGGAGGGGGGTCGCCTACGAGCAGTACTTC
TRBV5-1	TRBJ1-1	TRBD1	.	CASGPGTGLGTFF	TGCGCCAGCGGCCCAGGGACAGGGCTGGGAACTTTCTTT
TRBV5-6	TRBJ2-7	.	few	CASSLIQAYEQYF	TGTGCCAGCAGCTTGATACAGGCCTACGAGCAGTACTTC
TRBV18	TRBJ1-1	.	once	CASSPPGRGNTEAFF	TGTGCCAGCTCACCCCCCGGCAGGGGGAACACTGAAGCTTTCTTT
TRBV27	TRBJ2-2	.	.	CASSLSLAARGTGELFF	TGTGCCAGCAGTCTCTCCCTGGCGGCCCGGGGCACCGGGGAGCTGTTTTTT
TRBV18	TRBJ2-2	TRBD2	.	CASSREAGVLDTGELFF	TGTGCCAGCTCCCGTGAAGCGGGAGTGTTAGACACCGGGGAGCTGTTTTTT
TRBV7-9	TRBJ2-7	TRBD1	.	CASSPVWDRGYEQYF	TGTGCCAGCAGCCCGGTTTGGGACAGGGGATACGAGCAGTACTTC
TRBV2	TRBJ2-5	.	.	CASSAGLQETQYF	TGTGCCAGCAGCGCGGGGCTCCAAGAGACCCAGTACTTC
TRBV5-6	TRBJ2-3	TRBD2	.	CASSPGLGSTDTQYF	TGTGCCAGCAGCCCGGGACTAGGCAGCACAGATACGCAGTATTTT
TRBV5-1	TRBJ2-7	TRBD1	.	CASSPGQGSYEQYF	TGCGCCAGCAGCCCGGGACAGGGCTCCTACGAGCAGTACTTC
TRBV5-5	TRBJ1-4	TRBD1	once	CASSRTGDATNEKLFF	TGTGCCAGCAGCCGGACAGGGGACGCAACTAATGAAAAACTGTTTTTT
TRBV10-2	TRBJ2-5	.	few	CASSESDETQYF	TGCGCCAGCAGTGAGAGCGATGAGACCCAGTACTTC
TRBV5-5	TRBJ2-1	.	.	CASSGAEQFF	TGTGCCAGCAGCGGGGCTGAGCAGTTCTTC